These 14 T cell receptor beta chains were sequenced from one sample in a study of long-term antiretroviral therapy in people with HIV (dated 2022 in TCRdb). Sequencing of the TRB variable region was done with the immunoSEQ hsTCRB v3.0 assay at survey level resolution. The clones in this table, taken by TCRdb from immuneACCESS, are in-frame only. Not every clone is retained; where verified, under half of the shortfall comes from an unresolved V gene, and the cause of the rest is unknown. This sample holds 15,000 to 20,000 clones; 79% were observed only once. Approximately 8.2% of the sample is held by the ten biggest clonotypes. This specimen consisted of unsorted PBMCs, obtained at the start of antiretroviral therapy. These TCRs come from a man aged 25-45 years with HIV.

The CDR3 DNA reads TGTGCCAGCAGTTGGGATCCTAGCACAGATACGCAGTATTTT. Its protein product is CASSWDPSTDTQYF. The J gene is TRBJ2-3, the V gene TRBV6-5, with D uncertain. Trimming stripped 4 bases from V and 0 bases from J, with 8 bases between. Germline CDR1 and CDR2: MNHEY and SVGAGI. The CDR3 consists of 14 residues.

This clone has a single count. This chain uses TRBV2 with TRBJ1-5; D remains ambiguous. CDR3 length: 14 amino acids. Deletions cut 3 bases from V and 0 bases from J, with 6 bases between. Germline CDR1 SNHLY, CDR2 FYNNEI. The DNA for the CDR3 is TGTGCCAGCAGTGAGGCAAATAGCAATCAGCCCCAGCATTTT. Translated: CASSEANSNQPQHF.

This chain connects TRBV30 to TRBJ1-2, with D perhaps matching TRBD1 (6 bases). The V gene's germline CDR1 is GTSNPN and CDR2 SVGIG (reference sequence). This CDR3 region has 12 residues. V gave up 4 bases and J gave up 6 bases, with 12 bases separating them. CDR3 nucleotides: TGTGCCTGGAATACAGGGCCGGATGGCTACACCTTC. It codes for CAWNTGPDGYTF.

This sequence joins TRBV6-1 and TRBJ1-4; no definite D call. Germline CDR1 is MNHNS and CDR2 is SASEGT. The CDR3 is made up of 15 amino acids. Trimming stripped 2 bases from V and 5 bases from J, with 12 bases between. The CDR3 nucleotides are TGTGCCAGCAGTGAATCGTTAGGGTGGAATGAAAAACTGTTTTTT. It yields the protein CASSESLGWNEKLFF.

The genes are TRBV6-1 and TRBJ2-1, with 9 bases identical to TRBD1. This CDR3 region has 14 residues. Germline V gene data show CDR1 as MNHNS and CDR2 as SASEGT. J lost 10 bases, V lost 5 bases, and 9 bases had no gene match. This CDR3 is CASSLNTGGREQFF. CDR3 coding DNA: TGTGCCAGCAGTTTAAATACAGGGGGCAGGGAGCAGTTCTTC.

The gene calls are TRBV5-1 and TRBJ1-2; 7 bases align to TRBD1. The CDR3 totals 16 residues. Germline values: CDR1 SGHRS, CDR2 YFSETQ. V gave up 6 bases and J gave up 4 bases; unmatched junction bases: 15. CDR3 sequence: CASTIRQGTAVYGYTF. For the CDR3, the DNA is TGCGCCAGCACCATTCGACAGGGAACCGCGGTCTATGGCTACACCTTC. The full variable domain, rest sourced from reference TRBV5-1 and TRBJ1-2, is KAGVTQTPRYLIKTRGQQVTLSCSPISGHRSVSWYQQTPGQGLQFLFEYFSETQRNKGNFPGRFSGRQFSNSRSEMNVSTLELGDSALYLCASTIRQGTAVYGYTFGSGTRLTVV.

This clone showed up just a few times. This sequence joins TRBV11-2 and TRBJ2-7, with TRBD1 matching over 11 bases. CDR3 size: 14 residues. The V gene's germline CDR1 is SGHAT and CDR2 FQNNGV. The V and J ends lost 6 bases and 2 bases, in that order; junction bases with no gene match: 3. For the CDR3, the DNA is TGTGCCAGCAGGGGGACAGGGGGGACCTACGAGCAGTACTTC. Translation: CASRGTGGTYEQYF.

V usage is TRBV27 and J usage is TRBJ1-1; D perhaps matches TRBD1 (5 bases). Deletions cut 6 bases from V and 6 bases from J, with 17 bases between. There are 14 residues in the CDR3. Germline CDR1 and CDR2: MNHEY and SMNVEV (reference sequence). CDR3 DNA sequence: TGTGCCAGCAGCCTGCTGCAGGGAAGTTCTGAAGCTTTCTTT. Translation: CASSLLQGSSEAFF.

The rearrangement joins TRBV19 to TRBJ1-5; no reliable D call. Germline-derived CDR1 and CDR2 are LNHDA and SQIVND (reference sequence). This CDR3 is built from 17 residues. V was clipped by 0 bases and J by 5 bases, with 17 bases between them. The CDR3 region is CASSIEQGSHIDQPQHF. The DNA of the CDR3 is TGTGCCAGTAGTATAGAACAAGGGAGTCATATCGATCAGCCCCAGCATTTT.

This rearrangement joins TRBV6-6 to TRBJ1-1; D may be TRBD1 (5 bases). The V gene lost 5 bases and the J gene lost 3 bases, with 10 bases spanning the gap. The germline CDR1 and CDR2 sequences are MNHNY and SVGAGI (reference sequence). The CDR3 has 13 residues. The CDR3 sequence: CASSPVGDTEAFF. The CDR3 region has the DNA TGTGCCAGCAGTCCTGTGGGGGACACTGAAGCTTTCTTT.

This clone is a singleton in its sample. The chain combines TRBV5-1 with TRBJ1-2; D might be TRBD1 (6 bases). The CDR3 loop spans 15 amino acids. V was shortened by 4 bases and J by 1 base, with 14 bases between the two germline ends. CDR1 SGHRS and CDR2 YFSETQ come from the germline V gene. The CDR3 DNA reads as TGCGCCAGCAGCGGCCCAGGGGCCTATAACTATGGCTACACCTTC. This encodes CASSGPGAYNYGYTF. Variable domain in full (rest from reference TRBV5-1 and TRBJ1-2): KAGVTQTPRYLIKTRGQQVTLSCSPISGHRSVSWYQQTPGQGLQFLFEYFSETQRNKGNFPGRFSGRQFSNSRSEMNVSTLELGDSALYLCASSGPGAYNYGYTFGSGTRLTVV.

This rearrangement joins TRBV6-4 to TRBJ2-4; weak D call: TRBD1 (5 bases). The V gene's germline CDR1 is MRHNA and CDR2 SNTAGT. CDR3 size: 13 residues. V lost 2 bases and J 6 bases, leaving 8 bases between the germline ends. The CDR3: CASSDEDRNIQYF. CDR3 in DNA: TGTGCCAGCAGTGACGAAGACAGAAACATTCAGTACTTC.

V gene TRBV5-4 combines with J gene TRBJ2-3; D not resolved. The CDR3 spans 12 residues. Deletions cut 2 bases from V and 8 bases from J, with 9 bases between. Germline values: CDR1 SGHNT, CDR2 YYREEE (reference sequence). CDR3: CASSLDGSTQYF. CDR3 nucleotides: TGTGCCAGCAGCTTAGACGGTAGTACGCAGTATTTT. Together with reference TRBV5-4 and TRBJ2-3, the CDR3 gives the full variable domain: ETGVTQSPTHLIKTRGQQVTLRCSSQSGHNTVSWYQQALGQGPQFIFQYYREEENGRGNFPPRFSGLQFPNYSSELNVNALELDDSALYLCASSLDGSTQYFGPGTRLTVL.

There are a few counts of this clone. The V gene is TRBV6-5, the J gene TRBJ1-4; no reliable D call. The CDR3 runs to 13 residues. Trimming removed 6 bases at V and 8 bases at J, with 13 bases between. CDR1 is MNHEY, CDR2 SVGAGI, per germline. CDR3 sequence reads: CASSPDLTEKLFF. CDR3 in DNA: TGTGCCAGCAGCCCCGACCTAACGGAAAAACTGTTTTTT.